This TCR beta chain stems from a study of T cells in Graves' hyperthyroidism and ophthalmopathy. It was RNA transcripts that yielded the amplified TCR beta CDR3 regions. HTBI primers drove first-round RT-PCR of the TCR CDR3. One entry per CDR3 protein results from TCRdb running MiXCR on the multiplex PCR reads. Found here are almost 350,000 distinct CDR3 sequences, around 18% of them singletons; the top ten hold around a sixth. This clonotype was picked up many times. This CDR3 spans 12 amino acids. V lost 4 bases to trimming and J lost 0 bases, with 6 bases between them. In germline, CDR1 is SQVTM, CDR2 ANQGSEA.

V is TRBV29-1 and J is TRBJ2-5; D remains unclear. Sequenced sample: blood. This TCR was recovered from a woman aged 40-49 years with Graves' ophthalmopathy. CDR3 sequence reads: CSVVMHQETQYF. DNA of the CDR3: TGCAGCGTTGTAATGCACCAAGAGACCCAGTACTTC.